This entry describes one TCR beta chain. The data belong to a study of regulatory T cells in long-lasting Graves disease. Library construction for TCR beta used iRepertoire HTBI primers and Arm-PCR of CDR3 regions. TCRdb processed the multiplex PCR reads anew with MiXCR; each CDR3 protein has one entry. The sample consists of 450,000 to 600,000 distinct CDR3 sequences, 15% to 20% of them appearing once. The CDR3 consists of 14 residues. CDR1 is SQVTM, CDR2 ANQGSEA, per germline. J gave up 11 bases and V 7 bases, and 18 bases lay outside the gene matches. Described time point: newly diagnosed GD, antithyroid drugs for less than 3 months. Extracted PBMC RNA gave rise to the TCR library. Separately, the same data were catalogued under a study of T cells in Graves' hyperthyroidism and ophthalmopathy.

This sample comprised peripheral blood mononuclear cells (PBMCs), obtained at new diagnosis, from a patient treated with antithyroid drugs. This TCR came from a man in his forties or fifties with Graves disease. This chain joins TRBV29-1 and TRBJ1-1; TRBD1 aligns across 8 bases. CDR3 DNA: TGCAGCGGACACGAAGTACAGGGGGAAAGGAAGGCTTTCTTT. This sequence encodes CSGHEVQGERKAFF.